The rows below give T cell receptor beta chains drawn from one sample of a study of beta chain features in type 1 diabetes. Profiled with immunoSEQ multiplex PCR; TCRdb holds only in-frame clones, not every one. The sample holds 250,000 to 350,000 clones, 15% seen once. The sequenced material came from naive CD4+ T cells from blood. The origin of the receptors is a man aged 18-30 years with type 1 diabetes. Both conserved end residues are part of each CDR3. A D gene is named only where the DNA matches it firmly. Expanded clones get a size class; other rows say once, few or many, or leave the size out.

j_gene | d_gene | len | abundance | v_gene | CDR3aa | CDR3nt
TRBJ2-1 | NA | 15 | few | TRBV9 | CASSSQTGAYNEQFF | TGTGCCAGCAGCAGTCAAACGGGAGCCTACAATGAGCAGTTCTTC
TRBJ2-7 | NA | 17 | few | TRBV5-4 | CASSLGSAGAAIYEQYF | TGTGCCAGCAGCTTGGGGTCCGCGGGGGCGGCAATCTACGAGCAGTACTTC
TRBJ1-4 | NA | 14 | NA | TRBV28 | CASSSPGLPEKLFF | TGTGCCAGCAGTTCCCCCGGACTCCCGGAAAAACTGTTTTTT
TRBJ1-2 | NA | 13 | few | TRBV7-2 | CASSLRQVYGYTF | TGTGCCAGCAGCTTAAGACAGGTCTATGGCTACACCTTC
TRBJ2-3 | TRBD2 | 16 | few | TRBV29-1 | CSVQRVLAGDTDTQYF | TGCAGCGTTCAAAGAGTGCTAGCGGGGGACACAGATACGCAGTATTTT
TRBJ2-1 | TRBD1 | 14 | few | TRBV28 | CASRTTGAQNEQFF | TGTGCCAGCAGGACGACAGGGGCGCAGAATGAGCAGTTCTTC
TRBJ2-1 | NA | 13 | NA | TRBV30 | CAWSVSGWNEQFF | TGTGCCTGGAGTGTATCCGGGTGGAATGAGCAGTTCTTC
TRBJ2-5 | NA | 17 | NA | TRBV19 | CASSDRGVRGYQETQYF | TGTGCCAGTAGCGATCGAGGGGTAAGGGGGTACCAAGAGACCCAGTACTTC
TRBJ2-3 | NA | 14 | NA | TRBV7-2 | CASSRSGSTDTQYF | TGTGCCAGCAGCCGGAGCGGTAGCACAGATACGCAGTATTTT
TRBJ2-1 | TRBD2 | 17 | few | TRBV9 | CASSVTSGGDTYNEQFF | TGTGCCAGCAGCGTCACTAGCGGGGGCGATACCTACAATGAGCAGTTCTTC
TRBJ1-6 | NA | 12 | few | TRBV2 | CASRMEGSPLHF | TGTGCCAGCAGGATGGAGGGTTCACCCCTCCACTTT
TRBJ2-3 | TRBD2 | 17 | NA | TRBV4-2 | CASSPGTSGTLVEPQYF | TGTGCCAGCAGCCCGGGGACTAGCGGGACTCTCGTTGAGCCGCAGTATTTT
TRBJ2-5 | NA | 15 | few | TRBV4-3 | CASSHPVAAGETQYF | TGCGCCAGCAGCCACCCCGTGGCCGCGGGGGAGACCCAGTACTTC
TRBJ2-5 | NA | 14 | NA | TRBV5-1 | CASSLSPAEETQYF | TGCGCCAGCAGCTTGTCCCCGGCGGAAGAGACCCAGTACTTC
TRBJ2-7 | NA | 14 | few | TRBV28 | CASMRSDRAYEQYF | TGTGCCAGCATGAGGTCGGACAGAGCCTACGAGCAGTACTTC
TRBJ2-1 | TRBD2 | 16 | few | TRBV7-6 | CASSFSGGSSYNEQFF | TGTGCCAGCAGCTTCAGCGGGGGAAGCTCCTACAATGAGCAGTTCTTC
TRBJ1-2 | NA | 12 | few | TRBV29-1 | CSVDQARYGYTF | TGCAGCGTTGATCAGGCGCGCTATGGCTACACCTTC
TRBJ2-7 | NA | 14 | NA | TRBV27 | CASSLTSVSGEQYF | TGTGCCAGCAGTTTAACGTCGGTTTCCGGCGAGCAGTACTTC
TRBJ2-3 | TRBD2 | 14 | NA | TRBV6-1 | CASTPLADTDTQYF | TGTGCCAGCACCCCCCTAGCGGACACAGATACGCAGTATTTT
TRBJ2-1 | TRBD2 | 15 | few | TRBV5-6 | CASSLGGLEDNEQFF | TGTGCCAGCAGCTTGGGGGGACTAGAAGACAATGAGCAGTTCTTC
TRBJ1-3 | NA | 15 | NA | TRBV28 | CASSRDGGLGNTIYF | TGTGCCAGCAGTCGAGACGGGGGGCTTGGAAACACCATATATTTT
TRBJ2-7 | NA | 12 | NA | TRBV28 | CATTGLDYEQYF | TGTGCCACCACGGGTTTGGACTACGAGCAGTACTTC
TRBJ2-6 | NA | 16 | NA | TRBV28 | CASSLLRGLGANVLTF | TGTGCCAGCAGTTTATTAAGGGGTCTGGGGGCCAACGTCCTGACTTTC
TRBJ2-3 | TRBD1 | 15 | few | TRBV6-5 | CASSRQGWGADTQYF | TGTGCCAGCAGTAGACAGGGGTGGGGGGCTGATACGCAGTATTTT
TRBJ1-2 | TRBD1 | 13 | few | TRBV9 | CASRQQGVHGYTF | TGTGCCAGCAGGCAACAGGGGGTACATGGCTACACCTTC
TRBJ1-5 | TRBD1 | 17 | few | TRBV5-6 | CASSTKLRTGSRQPQHF | TGTGCCAGCAGCACGAAGCTCAGGACAGGGTCTCGTCAGCCCCAGCATTTT
TRBJ2-7 | TRBD1 | 11 | NA | TRBV28 | CASRGQDEQYF | TGTGCCAGCAGGGGACAGGACGAGCAGTACTTC
TRBJ2-7 | TRBD1 | 15 | NA | TRBV7-2 | CASSLSGTGESEQYF | TGTGCCAGCAGCTTATCCGGGACAGGGGAGTCCGAGCAGTACTTC
TRBJ2-2 | NA | 16 | few | TRBV4-2 | CASSRGLFTNTGELFF | TGTGCCAGCAGCCGAGGACTTTTTACCAACACCGGGGAGCTGTTTTTT
TRBJ2-1 | NA | 16 | few | TRBV9 | CASSPGEEAVYNEQFF | TGTGCCAGCAGCCCTGGAGAGGAGGCAGTCTACAATGAGCAGTTCTTC
TRBJ2-5 | NA | 14 | NA | TRBV5-8 | CASSFLQGRETQYF | TGTGCCAGCAGCTTCCTCCAGGGTAGAGAGACCCAGTACTTC
TRBJ2-7 | TRBD2 | 14 | NA | TRBV6-5 | CASRPGLADYEQYF | TGTGCCAGCAGACCGGGACTAGCGGACTACGAGCAGTACTTC
TRBJ1-2 | NA | 12 | NA | TRBV28 | CASSLNSYGYTF | TGTGCCAGCAGTTTAAACAGTTATGGCTACACCTTC
TRBJ2-1 | TRBD1 | 14 | NA | TRBV14 | CASTSGGARNEQFF | TGTGCCAGCACATCAGGGGGCGCTCGGAATGAGCAGTTCTTC
TRBJ2-1 | TRBD2 | 16 | NA | TRBV18 | CASSPRTSGSKGEQFF | TGTGCCAGCTCACCGCGGACTAGCGGGAGTAAGGGTGAGCAGTTCTTC
TRBJ2-1 | NA | 15 | NA | TRBV15 | CATSSTTRDGNEQFF | TGTGCCACCAGCTCGACGACTAGGGACGGCAATGAGCAGTTCTTC
TRBJ1-1 | NA | 15 | few | TRBV29-1 | CSVSGLEALNTEAFF | TGCAGCGTTTCAGGACTGGAGGCACTGAACACTGAAGCTTTCTTT
TRBJ2-5 | TRBD2 | 15 | few | TRBV14 | CASSQALAGVETQYF | TGTGCCAGCAGCCAAGCGCTAGCGGGAGTAGAGACCCAGTACTTC
TRBJ2-6 | NA | 15 | NA | TRBV9 | CASSVGGSGANVLTF | TGTGCCAGCAGCGTCGGGGGCTCTGGGGCCAACGTCCTGACTTTC
TRBJ2-5 | TRBD1 | 13 | few | TRBV6-4 | CAPQQGCQETQYF | TGTGCCCCACAACAGGGGTGCCAAGAGACCCAGTACTTC
TRBJ1-1 | TRBD1 | 16 | NA | TRBV7-9 | CASSPRQGSADTEAFF | TGTGCCAGCAGCCCAAGACAGGGTAGTGCGGACACTGAAGCTTTCTTT
TRBJ2-3 | NA | 16 | NA | TRBV11-2 | CASSLRRDASTDTQYF | TGTGCCAGCAGCTTAAGACGGGATGCTAGCACAGATACGCAGTATTTT
TRBJ1-2 | NA | 10 | NA | TRBV30 | CASGRNGYTF | TGTGCCTCAGGGAGGAACGGCTACACCTTC
TRBJ1-3 | NA | 12 | few | TRBV7-2 | CASSFDWNTIYF | TGTGCCAGCAGCTTCGACTGGAACACCATATATTTT
TRBJ2-3 | NA | 16 | NA | TRBV11-2 | CASSLYPGTSTDTQYF | TGTGCCAGCAGCCTCTATCCCGGGACTAGCACAGATACGCAGTATTTT
TRBJ2-7 | NA | 12 | NA | TRBV6-1 | CASSRDSYEQYF | TGTGCCAGCAGCCGAGACAGCTACGAGCAGTACTTC
TRBJ1-5 | NA | 13 | NA | TRBV6-1 | CASSESGAQPQHF | TGTGCCAGCAGTGAAAGTGGGGCCCAGCCCCAGCATTTT
TRBJ1-1 | NA | 14 | NA | TRBV2 | CASSGLTGPIQAFF | TGTGCCAGCAGTGGTTTGACAGGCCCCATCCAAGCTTTCTTT
TRBJ1-4 | NA | 15 | NA | TRBV30 | CAWSVERRWGEKLFF | TGTGCCTGGAGTGTAGAAAGGAGGTGGGGTGAAAAACTGTTTTTT
TRBJ2-7 | TRBD1 | 15 | few | TRBV9 | CASSVAGGINYEQYF | TGTGCCAGCAGCGTAGCAGGGGGCATAAACTACGAGCAGTACTTC
TRBJ2-7 | NA | 14 | NA | TRBV7-2 | CASSREIGGYEQYF | TGTGCCAGCAGCCGCGAGATAGGGGGCTACGAGCAGTACTTC
TRBJ2-1 | NA | 14 | few | TRBV7-8 | CASSFRVSLREQFF | TGTGCCAGCAGCTTCAGGGTCTCTCTAAGGGAGCAGTTCTTC
TRBJ2-7 | TRBD1 | 16 | NA | TRBV7-8 | CASSLALGQTKYEQYF | TGTGCCAGCAGCTTAGCGCTGGGACAGACAAAATACGAGCAGTACTTC
TRBJ2-7 | TRBD1 | 13 | NA | TRBV2 | CASSEGTGVEQYF | TGTGCCAGCAGTGAAGGGACAGGGGTCGAGCAGTACTTC
TRBJ2-7 | NA | 13 | NA | TRBV2 | CASSEGQEYEQYF | TGTGCCAGCAGTGAGGGGCAGGAGTACGAGCAGTACTTC
TRBJ2-7 | TRBD2 | 15 | NA | TRBV10-3 | CAISSGTLRTYEQYF | TGTGCCATCAGTAGCGGGACTCTTCGAACCTACGAGCAGTACTTC
TRBJ1-6 | TRBD1 | 15 | few | TRBV30 | CAWSVQSGGLSPLHF | TGTGCCTGGAGTGTTCAATCAGGGGGCCTTTCACCCCTCCACTTT
TRBJ2-7 | TRBD1 | 15 | NA | TRBV6-6 | CASSNRQGLSYEQYF | TGTGCCAGCAGCAACCGACAGGGTCTGTCCTACGAGCAGTACTTC
TRBJ1-1 | TRBD1 | 15 | few | TRBV7-9 | CASSLGGGADTEAFF | TGTGCCAGCAGCTTAGGAGGGGGCGCCGACACTGAAGCTTTCTTT